A single sample is the source of the 12 T cell receptor beta chains below, sequenced in a study of shared T cell receptors in the human thymus. Sequencing used immunoSEQ multiplex PCR; TCRdb keeps in-frame clones, though not all of them. The top ten hold 0.0094% of the sample, which has 600,000 or so clones, around 87% seen once. Another study also made use of these data, one on human thymus T cells.

The sequenced material came from thymocytes. The receptors here all came from a boy under three years old with a congenital heart defect.

The gene calls are TRBV19 and TRBJ1-1; 12 nucleotides agree with TRBD1. V was pared by 6 bases and J by 1 base, with 6 bases of the junction left unmatched. This CDR3 has 16 residues. CDR1 and CDR2 (germline): LNHDA, SQIVND (reference sequence). In nucleotides, the CDR3 is TGTGCCAGTAGGGGGGGACAGGGGGCTTGGAACACTGAAGCTTTCTTT. This translates into CASRGGQGAWNTEAFF.

This chain links TRBV10-1 with TRBJ2-7; TRBD2 matches at 9 bases. The germline gives CDR1 WNHNN, CDR2 SYGVQD (reference sequence). The CDR3 has 17 residues. The V and J ends lost 2 bases and 0 bases, in that order; junction bases with no gene match: 8. The chain's CDR3 is CASSEGREGLASYEQYF. CDR3 sequence (DNA): TGCGCCAGCAGTGAGGGGCGGGAGGGCCTCGCCTCCTACGAGCAGTACTTC.

This clone showed up just once. This chain connects TRBV25-1 to TRBJ1-2; D unresolved. The CDR3 contains 16 residues. V lost 0 bases, J lost 7 bases, and 18 bases lay in between. Germline V gene data show CDR1 as MGHDK and CDR2 as SYGVNS. CDR3 region: CASSEYMRREESGYTF. For the CDR3, the DNA is TGTGCCAGCAGTGAATATATGCGGAGGGAGGAATCTGGCTACACCTTC.

This clone has just one count. This chain uses TRBV5-4 with TRBJ2-6; the D gene is possibly TRBD1 (6 bases). The CDR3 sequence is 17 residues long. Germline assignment: CDR1 SGHNT and CDR2 YYREEE (reference sequence). Trimming left V 2 bases short and J 0 bases short, with 12 bases between. CDR3 coding DNA: TGTGCCAGCAGCTTTAGAGACAGGTACTCTGGGGCCAACGTCCTGACTTTC. This gives the protein CASSFRDRYSGANVLTF.

The genes are TRBV29-1 and TRBJ2-1; TRBD2 aligns across 13 bases. CDR3 length: 15 amino acids. The germline gives CDR1 SQVTM, CDR2 ANQGSEA. The CDR3 protein is CAGTSGTWGGNEQFF. CDR3 DNA: TGCGCGGGGACTAGCGGGACGTGGGGGGGAAATGAGCAGTTCTTC.

The genes are TRBV27 and TRBJ1-1, with 10 bases aligning to TRBD1. Losses at the gene ends were 1 base for V and 3 bases for J; bases not matched to a gene: 11. The CDR3 spans 18 residues. Per germline, CDR1 MNHEY and CDR2 SMNVEV (reference sequence). This CDR3 is CASSLFSGTGEMDTEAFF. The CDR3 nucleotides read TGTGCCAGCAGTTTATTTTCCGGGACAGGGGAGATGGACACTGAAGCTTTCTTT.

The V call is TRBV5-4, the J call TRBJ2-3; the D gene is possibly TRBD2 (6 bases). The CDR3 is made up of 17 amino acids. The V gene lost 4 bases and the J gene lost 0 bases, with 18 bases spanning the gap. Per the germline V gene, CDR1 is SGHNT and CDR2 is YYREEE (reference sequence). CDR3 in DNA: TGTGCCAGCAGCACCGGCCGGGGCGGGGCTAGCACAGATACGCAGTATTTT. It is translated as CASSTGRGGASTDTQYF.

A single count supports this clone. This chain uses TRBV21-1 with TRBJ2-2; the D call of TRBD2 is as the table states it, not checked on the DNA. TRBV21-1 is noted as a pseudogene. CDR3 length: 20 amino acids. CDR3 residues: CASSKCRAGAPFSNTGELFF. CDR3 nucleotides: TGTGCCAGCAGCAAATGTCGAGCGGGGGCCCCGTTTTCGAACACCGGGGAGCTGTTTTTT.

V usage is TRBV7-2 and J usage is TRBJ1-2; 7 bases align to TRBD1. Germline CDR1 SGHTA, CDR2 FQGNSA. The length of the CDR3 is 14 residues. The trim removed 4 bases at V and 6 bases at J, leaving 8 bases unmatched. Written as DNA, the CDR3 is TGTGCCAGCAGCTCTAGACAGGGCCTAGATGGCTACACCTTC. Translation: CASSSRQGLDGYTF.

J is TRBJ1-2 and V is TRBV14, with a tentative D call TRBD1 (6 bases). Germline V gene sequence: CDR1 SGHDN, CDR2 FVKESK. The V and J ends lost 4 bases and 7 bases respectively, with 13 bases between them. The CDR3 is made up of 13 amino acids. CDR3 coding DNA: TGTGCCAGCAGCCTACAGGGCGGGGGTGGCTACACCTTC. Amino acids: CASSLQGGGGYTF.

The genes are TRBV5-1 and TRBJ2-7; TRBD1 might be the D (6 bases). Germline CDR1 and CDR2: SGHRS and YFSETQ. V was cut by 4 bases and J by 4 bases, with 15 bases left in between. The CDR3 is 14 amino acids. The CDR3 DNA is TGCGCCAGCAGCCCTCAGGGGTGGGGTTACGAGCAGTACTTC. It codes for CASSPQGWGYEQYF.

The rearrangement links TRBV19 to TRBJ2-3, with 7 bases matching TRBD2. With 8 bases clipped from V and 0 bases from J, the junction kept 5 bases outside the gene matches. The CDR3 is 14 residues long. The germline V gene encodes CDR1 LNHDA and CDR2 SQIVND (reference sequence). Here the CDR3 reads CASQSGTSTDTQYF. Written as DNA, the CDR3 is TGTGCCAGTCAAAGCGGGACTAGCACAGATACGCAGTATTTT.